This is a list of T cell receptor beta chains from one sample in a study of T cells in localized non-small cell lung cancer. The table came from immunoSEQ multiplex PCR; TCRdb's copy has only in-frame clones and leaves some out. The sample holds 70,000 to 100,000 clones, under 95% seen once. The sequencing used PBMCs, collected before any cancer treatment. The source is a woman between 35 and 70 years old with stage II squamous cell lung carcinoma. The CDR3 runs from the conserved cysteine through the conserved F or W. A D gene is named only where the DNA matches it firmly. Expanded clones get a size class; other rows say once, few or many, or leave the size out.

d_gene	j_gene	v_gene	abundance	CDR3nt	CDR3aa
NA	TRBJ2-3	TRBV4-1	NA	TGCGCCAGCAGCCACGGGAAGGTCTCCGGTGGGGATACGCAGTATTTT	CASSHGKVSGGDTQYF
TRBD1	TRBJ1-5	TRBV6-1	NA	TGTGCCAGTCAAGACAGGGGCCCGTCTGGGAGGCCCCAGCATTTT	CASQDRGPSGRPQHF
NA	TRBJ1-1	TRBV6-5	once	TGTGCCAGCAGTTACTCAGCCGGGGCGAACACTGAAGCTTTCTTT	CASSYSAGANTEAFF
TRBD1	TRBJ1-2	TRBV28	NA	TGTGCCAGCCATAACAGGGGGATCTATGGCTACACCTTC	CASHNRGIYGYTF
NA	TRBJ2-1	TRBV7-6	NA	TGTGCCAGCAGCTTAAGGGGAGCGTACAATGAGCAGTTCTTC	CASSLRGAYNEQFF
TRBD2	TRBJ2-1	TRBV10-2	once	TGCGCCAGCCGTTCTCTAGCGGGGGCTACCTACAATGAGCAGTTCTTC	CASRSLAGATYNEQFF
NA	TRBJ1-3	TRBV6-1	NA	TGTGCCAGCAGTGAAAGGACCGACTCTGGAAACACCATATATTTT	CASSERTDSGNTIYF
TRBD2	TRBJ2-3	TRBV7-9	NA	TGTGCCAGCAGCTACTCTTTAGCGGGAGGGTCAGATACGCAGTATTTT	CASSYSLAGGSDTQYF
NA	TRBJ1-4	TRBV28	NA	TGTGCCAGTGGGGGGGAAACCAATGAAAAACTGTTTTTT	CASGGETNEKLFF
TRBD1	TRBJ1-6	TRBV30	NA	TGTGCCTGGAGGAAGGACAGGGCCACCGGGGGATCCCTCCACTTT	CAWRKDRATGGSLHF
NA	TRBJ2-2	TRBV6-5	NA	TGTGCCAGCAGTTACCCGGGGGCACTAAACACCGGGGAGCTGTTTTTT	CASSYPGALNTGELFF
NA	TRBJ1-2	TRBV28	NA	TGTGCCAGCAGGACCCGGGGATATGGCTACACCTTC	CASRTRGYGYTF
TRBD2	TRBJ2-1	TRBV5-6	NA	TGTGCCAGCAGCTTTTCCCGCGGGAGCTCCTACAATGAGCAGTTCTTC	CASSFSRGSSYNEQFF
NA	TRBJ2-7	TRBV19	NA	TGTGCCAGTAGTATGGGAGACTACGAGCAGTACTTC	CASSMGDYEQYF
NA	TRBJ2-4	TRBV30	NA	TGTGCCTGGAGTGTAGTGCGGACAGCCACAGCCAAAAACATTCAGTACTTC	CAWSVVRTATAKNIQYF
NA	TRBJ2-7	TRBV30	NA	TGTGCCTGGAGTTGGGAAAACGAGCAGTACTTC	CAWSWENEQYF
NA	TRBJ1-1	TRBV10-3	NA	TGTGCCATCAGTGTTACGGCAGGTTCCAACACTGAAGCTTTCTTT	CAISVTAGSNTEAFF
NA	TRBJ2-7	TRBV2	NA	TGTGCCATCCAGGACAGCCGGCCCCCCTACGAGCAGTACTTC	CAIQDSRPPYEQYF
TRBD2	TRBJ2-1	TRBV30	NA	TGTGCCTGGATCCCACGACTAGCGGGACTCTCCTACAATGAGCAGTTCTTC	CAWIPRLAGLSYNEQFF
NA	TRBJ2-1	TRBV27	NA	TGTGCCAGCAGGTATCATCGCCCCCCCTACAATGAGCAGTTCTTC	CASRYHRPPYNEQFF
NA	TRBJ1-4	TRBV2	NA	TGTGCCAGCACCGGGGGCGGTGAAAAACTGTTTTTT	CASTGGGEKLFF
TRBD1	TRBJ1-6	TRBV27	NA	TGTGCCAGCAGTCCACTGACAGGGAATAATTCACCCCTCCACTTT	CASSPLTGNNSPLHF
NA	TRBJ1-2	TRBV7-2	once	TGTGCCAGCAGCCCCTCACCTGTTACCTATGGCTACACCTTC	CASSPSPVTYGYTF
NA	TRBJ2-3	TRBV21-1	NA	TGTGCCAGCGGCCTTACAGGGTCCAGCACAGATACGCAGTATTTT	CASGLTGSSTDTQYF
NA	TRBJ2-1	TRBV5-1	NA	TGCGCCAGCAGCTTGGCGTCCTTCCTCAATGAGCAGTTCTTC	CASSLASFLNEQFF
TRBD1	TRBJ2-7	TRBV7-8	NA	TGTGCCAGCAGCTTTCGATCTAGGGGACAGGGGATAAAGGACGAGCAGTACTTC	CASSFRSRGQGIKDEQYF
NA	TRBJ1-5	TRBV30	NA	TGTGCCTGGGACCCAGGGCCAACGGGTGGGTATCAGCCCCAGCATTTT	CAWDPGPTGGYQPQHF
NA	TRBJ2-6	TRBV5-6	NA	TGTGCCAGCAGCTTGTTTGCTGGGGCCAACGTCCTGACTTTC	CASSLFAGANVLTF
NA	TRBJ2-7	TRBV5-1	NA	TGCGCCAGCACCTTGATGGGAGGGGGTTTGGGGTACGAGCAGTACTTC	CASTLMGGGLGYEQYF
NA	TRBJ1-1	TRBV29-1	NA	TGCAGCGTTGAATTCAGCATGAACACTGAAGCTTTCTTT	CSVEFSMNTEAFF
TRBD1	TRBJ1-2	TRBV30	NA	TGTGCCTGGAGCGGACAGGGGTCTAACTATGGCTACACCTTC	CAWSGQGSNYGYTF